This TCR beta chain stems from a study of cytomegalovirus exposure and HLA in healthy donors. The PCR ran on 60 Vbeta and 13 Jbeta primers. Original processing notes: As a later analysis found, there were 70 million to 80 million unique TCR beta chains, of which approximately 10 million were shared. TCRdb keeps only in-frame clones here, not all; method: immunoSEQ multiplex PCR. The DNA gave D and trimming, while V, J and clone size come from that table. This sample's table has approximately 150,000 clones. Regarding this clone: Its antigen is not identified.

General study results and limits: Most TCR sequences were seen very rarely across donors, but some public TCRs occurred in many. In an earlier analysis, productive rearrangement rates for most beta V segments clustered near 87% or 30%.

Sequencing used PBMCs. The sequence came from a woman under 30 in good health and CMV-seronegative.

The CDR3 region has the DNA TGTGCCATCAGTGAAGACAGGGTAGGAGAAGCTTTCTTT. Translation gives CAISEDRVGEAFF. The gene calls are TRBV10-3 and TRBJ1-1; TRBD1 agrees at 7 bases. Germline V CDR1 and CDR2: ENHRY, SYGVKD. The CDR3 runs 13 residues. V trimming: 3 bases; J trimming: 8 bases; junction bases outside the gene matches: 6.